The T cell receptor (beta chain) under discussion was sequenced for a study of CD8+ T cells in alopecia areata. At the level of the study: Treatment with tofacitinib (6 to 18 months) was followed by 6 months off drug. Study findings and constraints: Scalp specimens additionally yield sequences from normal skin's resident alphabeta T cells.

CDR1 is MNHNY, CDR2 SVGAGI, per germline (reference sequence). This CDR3 has 13 amino acids. The V end was cut by 7 bases, the J end by 1 base, with 11 bases between. RNA was extracted and reverse transcribed into cDNA as the sequencing template. Profiling relied on immunoSEQ multiplex PCR, and the TCRdb table lists in-frame clones only, not all of them. The sample lists about 190,000 clones, about three fifths occurring once. The sample holds a few counts of this clone. What it binds is not known. Treatment specified: oral pan-JAK inhibitor, 5-10 mg twice daily. Sorting of CD4+ and CD8+ T cells was performed on PBMCs.

The TCR originated in a human donor with alopecia areata. The gene calls are TRBV6-6 and TRBJ2-7; possibly TRBD1 or TRBD2 for D (5 bases each). Sequencing was performed on CD4+ T cells sorted from blood, taken at week 4, from a patient treated with tofacitinib. The CDR3 here is CASTGTGSYEQYF. CDR3 sequence (DNA): TGTGCCAGCACCGGGACGGGGTCCTACGAGCAGTACTTC.